The clone carrying this TCR beta chain was observed a few times. No antigen is known for it. CDR3 size: 16 residues. Germline-derived CDR1 and CDR2 are LNHDA and SQIVND (reference sequence). V shed 5 bases and J shed 4 bases, with 17 bases lying between them. The sample belongs to a study of response to subunit inactivated influenza vaccine. Whole-study findings and limits: Few new T cells, the authors suggested, are recruited by each seasonal influenza vaccination.

TCRdb redid the calling of the RT-PCR reads with MiXCR, one entry per CDR3 protein. The table lists roughly 570,000 distinct CDR3 sequences, approximately 15% of them singletons. The input for sequencing was PBMCs from blood, taken roughly 13 days after vaccination. The V gene is TRBV19, the J gene TRBJ2-2; tentative D call: TRBD2 (5 bases). The TCR originated in a man aged 50 to 59 who received an inactivated influenza vaccine. Here the CDR3 DNA reads TGTGCCAGTAGTCCGGCGGGCCTTAAGGGCACCGGGGAGCTGTTTTTT. It encodes CASSPAGLKGTGELFF. The whole variable domain, remainder taken from reference TRBV19 and TRBJ2-2, is DGGITQSPKYLFRKEGQNVTLSCEQNLNHDAMYWYRQDPGQGLRLIYYSQIVNDFQKGDIAEGYSVSREKKESFPLTVTSAQKNPTAFYLCASSPAGLKGTGELFFGEGSRLTVL.